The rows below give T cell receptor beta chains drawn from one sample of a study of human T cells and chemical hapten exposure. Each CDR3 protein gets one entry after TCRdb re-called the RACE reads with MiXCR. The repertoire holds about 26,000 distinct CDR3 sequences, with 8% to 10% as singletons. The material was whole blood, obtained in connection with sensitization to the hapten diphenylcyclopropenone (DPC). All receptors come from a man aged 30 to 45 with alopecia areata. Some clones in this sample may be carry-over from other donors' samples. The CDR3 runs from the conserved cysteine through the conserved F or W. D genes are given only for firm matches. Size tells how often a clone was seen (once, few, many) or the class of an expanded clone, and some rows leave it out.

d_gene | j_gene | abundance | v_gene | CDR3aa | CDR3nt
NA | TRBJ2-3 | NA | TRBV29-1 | CSLSRGDSTDTQYF | TGCAGCCTCTCGAGGGGAGACAGCACAGATACGCAGTATTTT
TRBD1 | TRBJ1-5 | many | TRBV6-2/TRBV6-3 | CASHYRGRGNQPQHF | TGTGCCAGCCACTACAGGGGGCGCGGCAATCAGCCCCAGCATTTT
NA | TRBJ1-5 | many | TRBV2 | CASSDDATSNQPQHF | TGTGCCAGCAGTGACGATGCCACTAGCAATCAGCCCCAGCATTTT
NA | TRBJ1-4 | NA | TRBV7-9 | CASSSQGFDEKLFF | TGTGCCAGCAGCTCTCAGGGCTTTGATGAAAAACTGTTTTTT
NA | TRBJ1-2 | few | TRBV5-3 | CARSFAAGYTF | TGTGCCAGAAGCTTTGCGGCTGGCTACACCTTC
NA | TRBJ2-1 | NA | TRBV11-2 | CASRGGSSYNEQFF | TGTGCCAGCAGAGGTGGGAGCTCCTACAATGAGCAGTTCTTC
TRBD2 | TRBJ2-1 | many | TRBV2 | CASQTSGYNEQFF | TGTGCCAGTCAGACTAGCGGGTACAATGAGCAGTTCTTC
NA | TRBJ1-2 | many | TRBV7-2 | CASSYQGPGYTF | TGTGCCAGCAGTTACCAGGGTCCTGGCTACACCTTC
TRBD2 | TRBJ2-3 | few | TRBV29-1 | CSVGMVAGVFSTDTQYF | TGCAGCGTTGGAATGGTAGCGGGAGTTTTTAGCACAGATACGCAGTATTTT
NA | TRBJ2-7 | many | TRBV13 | CASSLGQAGGEQYF | TGTGCCAGCAGCTTAGGACAGGCCGGTGGTGAGCAGTACTTC
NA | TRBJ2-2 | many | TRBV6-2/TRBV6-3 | CASSYRRKEAGELFF | TGTGCCAGCAGTTACCGACGGAAGGAGGCCGGGGAGCTGTTTTTT
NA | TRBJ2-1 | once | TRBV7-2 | CAMGEGRIVNEQFF | TGTGCCATGGGGGAAGGCCGTATTGTCAATGAGCAGTTCTTC
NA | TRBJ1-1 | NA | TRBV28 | CASSRLYMNTEAFF | TGTGCCAGCAGTCGCCTATACATGAACACTGAAGCTTTCTTT
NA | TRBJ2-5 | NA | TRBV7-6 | CASSYPYRAQETQYF | TGTGCCAGCAGCTATCCTTACCGGGCCCAAGAGACCCAGTACTTC
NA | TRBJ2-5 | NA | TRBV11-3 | CASSPVGEETQYF | TGTGCCAGCAGCCCGGTGGGAGAGGAGACCCAGTACTTC
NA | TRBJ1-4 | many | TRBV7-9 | CASSIGQGGEKLFF | TGTGCCAGCAGCATAGGGCAGGGTGGTGAAAAACTGTTTTTT
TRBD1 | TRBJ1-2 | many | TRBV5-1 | CASSFPTGEGNYGYTF | TGCGCCAGCAGCTTCCCAACAGGGGAAGGCAACTATGGCTACACCTTC
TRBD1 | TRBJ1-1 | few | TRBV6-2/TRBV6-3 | CASRLQGANTEAFF | TGTGCCAGCAGATTACAGGGGGCGAACACTGAAGCTTTCTTT
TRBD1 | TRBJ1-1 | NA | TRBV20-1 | CSARDYRGSWNTEAFF | TGCAGTGCTAGAGATTACAGGGGGAGTTGGAACACTGAAGCTTTCTTT
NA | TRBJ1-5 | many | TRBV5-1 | CASSTDGSNQPQHF | TGCGCCAGCAGTACGGACGGAAGCAATCAGCCCCAGCATTTT
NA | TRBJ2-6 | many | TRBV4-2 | CASSQDLRANVLTF | TGTGCCAGCAGCCAAGATCTCAGGGCCAACGTCCTGACTTTC
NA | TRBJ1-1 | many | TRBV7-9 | CASSFGNTEAFF | TGTGCCAGCAGCTTCGGGAACACTGAAGCTTTCTTT
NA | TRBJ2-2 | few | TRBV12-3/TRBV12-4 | CASIVMASPGELFF | TGTGCCAGCATTGTAATGGCCTCTCCCGGGGAGCTGTTTTTT
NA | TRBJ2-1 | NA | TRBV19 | CASSMLAGLYNEQFF | TGTGCCAGTAGTATGTTGGCGGGACTTTACAATGAGCAGTTCTTC
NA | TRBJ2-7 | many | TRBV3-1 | CASSRGGEGEQYF | TGTGCCAGCAGCCGGGGCGGGGAAGGAGAGCAGTACTTC
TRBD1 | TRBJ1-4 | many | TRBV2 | CASRGQGQANEKLFF | TGTGCCAGCAGGGGACAGGGCCAGGCTAATGAAAAACTGTTTTTT
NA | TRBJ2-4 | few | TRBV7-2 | CASSRIGGAGDKNIQYF | TGTGCCAGCAGTCGAATTGGGGGGGCCGGTGACAAAAACATTCAGTACTTC
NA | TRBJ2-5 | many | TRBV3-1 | CASSQIGGFRRETQYF | TGTGCCAGCAGCCAAATCGGGGGCTTCAGGCGGGAGACCCAGTACTTC
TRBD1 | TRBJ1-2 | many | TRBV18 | CASSPSQPTGDNGYTF | TGTGCCAGCTCACCCTCTCAACCGACAGGGGATAATGGCTACACCTTC
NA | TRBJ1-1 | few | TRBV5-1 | CASSSAPANTEAFF | TGCGCCAGCAGCTCGGCCCCAGCGAACACTGAAGCTTTCTTT
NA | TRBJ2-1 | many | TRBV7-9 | CASSLAGPNVWFF | TGTGCCAGCAGCTTAGCTGGGCCCAACGTATGGTTCTTC
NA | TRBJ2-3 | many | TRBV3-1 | CASSHQVDTQYF | TGTGCCAGCAGCCACCAGGTGGATACGCAGTATTTT
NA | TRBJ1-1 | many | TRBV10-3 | CATRLMNTEAFF | TGTGCCACTCGTCTCATGAACACTGAAGCTTTCTTT
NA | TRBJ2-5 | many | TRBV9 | CASSGARARETQYF | TGTGCCAGCAGCGGCGCCAGGGCCAGGGAGACCCAGTACTTC
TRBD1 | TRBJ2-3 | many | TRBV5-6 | CASSVGQGADTQYF | TGTGCCAGCAGCGTGGGACAGGGGGCAGATACGCAGTATTTT
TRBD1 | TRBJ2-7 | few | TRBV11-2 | CASSSSGTGPYEQYF | TGTGCCAGCAGCTCCTCCGGGACAGGGCCCTACGAGCAGTACTTC
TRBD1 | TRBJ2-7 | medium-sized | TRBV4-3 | CASSQDYRGFSYEQYF | TGCGCCAGCAGCCAGGATTACAGGGGGTTTTCCTACGAGCAGTACTTC
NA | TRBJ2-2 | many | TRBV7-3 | CASARQNTGELFF | TGTGCCAGCGCGAGGCAGAACACCGGGGAGCTGTTTTTT
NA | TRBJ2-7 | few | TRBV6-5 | CASSYDPGYEQYF | TGTGCCAGCAGTTACGATCCGGGATACGAGCAGTACTTC
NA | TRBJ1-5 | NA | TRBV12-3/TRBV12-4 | CASSLGGQPQHF | TGTGCCAGCAGTCTAGGCGGTCAGCCCCAGCATTTT
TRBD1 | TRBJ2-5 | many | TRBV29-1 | CSVGQGAPQETQYF | TGCAGCGTAGGACAGGGGGCTCCTCAAGAGACCCAGTACTTC
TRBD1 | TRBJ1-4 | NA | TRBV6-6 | CASSVDRGSEKLFF | TGTGCCAGCAGCGTGGACAGGGGAAGTGAAAAACTGTTTTTT
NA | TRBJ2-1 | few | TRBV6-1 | CASSEQRLSYNEQFF | TGTGCCAGCAGTGAACAACGTCTCTCCTACAATGAGCAGTTCTTC
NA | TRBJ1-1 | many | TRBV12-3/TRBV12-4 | CASRDSFMNTEAFF | TGTGCCAGCAGGGACAGCTTTATGAACACTGAAGCTTTCTTT
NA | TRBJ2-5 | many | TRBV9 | CASSVGTLTIQETQYF | TGTGCCAGCAGCGTAGGGACACTCACAATACAAGAGACCCAGTACTTC
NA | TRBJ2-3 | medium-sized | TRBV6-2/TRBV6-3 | CASSGQGGTSTDTQYF | TGTGCCAGCAGCGGACAAGGCGGTACTAGCACAGATACGCAGTATTTT
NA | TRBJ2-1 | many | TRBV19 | CASAVMSSYNEQFF | TGTGCCAGCGCGGTAATGAGCTCCTACAATGAGCAGTTCTTC
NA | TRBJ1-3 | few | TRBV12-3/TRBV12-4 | CASSSRALGNTIYF | TGTGCCAGCAGTTCCCGGGCCCTGGGGAACACCATATATTTT
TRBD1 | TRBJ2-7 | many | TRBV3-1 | CASIRTGSFHEQYF | TGTGCCAGCATCAGGACAGGGAGCTTCCACGAGCAGTACTTC
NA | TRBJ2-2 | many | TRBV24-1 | CATSDWGRNTGELFF | TGTGCCACCAGTGATTGGGGACGGAACACCGGGGAGCTGTTTTTT
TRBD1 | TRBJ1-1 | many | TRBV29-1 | CSVTPGQVDTEAFF | TGCAGCGTGACACCGGGACAGGTGGACACTGAAGCTTTCTTT
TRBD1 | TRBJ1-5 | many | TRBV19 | CASRGGQGFQPQHF | TGTGCCAGTAGGGGGGGACAGGGGTTTCAGCCCCAGCATTTT
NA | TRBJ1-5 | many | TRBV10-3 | CAISESQEIHQPQHF | TGTGCCATCAGTGAAAGTCAGGAAATTCATCAGCCCCAGCATTTT
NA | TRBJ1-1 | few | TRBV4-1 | CASSQGFGSLNTEAFF | TGCGCCAGCAGCCAAGGCTTTGGCAGCTTGAACACTGAAGCTTTCTTT
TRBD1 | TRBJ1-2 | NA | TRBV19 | CATSGQENYGYTF | TGTGCCACCTCGGGACAGGAGAACTATGGCTACACCTTC
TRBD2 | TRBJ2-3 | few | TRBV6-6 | CASSPRGGGDTQYF | TGTGCCAGCAGTCCTCGGGGGGGCGGAGATACGCAGTATTTT